This T cell receptor beta chain was observed in a study of regulatory T cells in long-lasting Graves disease. Study results and caveats: TCR diversity was lower in persistent than newly diagnosed Graves' disease. Public clonotype sharing was higher in persistent than newly diagnosed patients. The work looked only at peripheral blood and did not look at thyroid tissue.

The TCR library was made from RNA that had been extracted from PBMCs in TRIzol. Doctors identified Graves' disease using the American Thyroid Association guidelines. One entry per CDR3 protein, called by TCRdb with MiXCR from the reads. This sample carries roughly 740 distinct CDR3 sequences, over 75% of them seen once, and the ten largest clones take approximately 18%. As regards this clonotype: Its target is not known.

The source is a female donor with Graves disease. The specimen comprised peripheral blood mononuclear cells (PBMCs), sampled with antithyroid drug treatment, in newly diagnosed or persistent Graves disease (not recorded which).

DNA of the CDR3: TGTGCCAGCAGTTCGTTGGACAGGAACTATGGCTACACCTTC. As protein: CASSSLDRNYGYTF. The rearrangement uses TRBV6-6 and TRBJ1-2, with 7 bases that match TRBD1. This CDR3 is built from 14 residues. With V trimmed by 4 bases and J by 2 bases, 4 bases remained unmatched. Germline V CDR1 and CDR2: MNHNY, SVGAGI (reference sequence).